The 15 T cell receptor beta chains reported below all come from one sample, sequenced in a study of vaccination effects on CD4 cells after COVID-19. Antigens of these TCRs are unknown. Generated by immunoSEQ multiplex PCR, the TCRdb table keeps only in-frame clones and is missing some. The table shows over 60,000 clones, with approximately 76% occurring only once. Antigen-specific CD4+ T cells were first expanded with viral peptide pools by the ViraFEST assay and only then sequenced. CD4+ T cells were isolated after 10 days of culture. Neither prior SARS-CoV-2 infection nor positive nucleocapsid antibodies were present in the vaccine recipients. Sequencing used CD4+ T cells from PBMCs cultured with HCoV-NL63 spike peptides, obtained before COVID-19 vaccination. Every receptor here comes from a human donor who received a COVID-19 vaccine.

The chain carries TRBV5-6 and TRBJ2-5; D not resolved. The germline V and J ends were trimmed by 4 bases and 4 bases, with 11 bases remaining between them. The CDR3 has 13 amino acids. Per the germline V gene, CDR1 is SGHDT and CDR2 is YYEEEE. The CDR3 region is CASSRPPIETQYF. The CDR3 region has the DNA TGTGCCAGCAGCCGGCCCCCCATAGAGACCCAGTACTTC.

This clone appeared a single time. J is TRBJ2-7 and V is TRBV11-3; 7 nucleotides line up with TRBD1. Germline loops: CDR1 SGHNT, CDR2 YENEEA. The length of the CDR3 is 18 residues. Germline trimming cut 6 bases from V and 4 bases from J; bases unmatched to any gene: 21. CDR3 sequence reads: CASRILGTAFRVPYEQYV. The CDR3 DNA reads TGTGCCAGCAGAATACTTGGGACAGCTTTCCGGGTTCCTTACGAGCAGTACGTC.

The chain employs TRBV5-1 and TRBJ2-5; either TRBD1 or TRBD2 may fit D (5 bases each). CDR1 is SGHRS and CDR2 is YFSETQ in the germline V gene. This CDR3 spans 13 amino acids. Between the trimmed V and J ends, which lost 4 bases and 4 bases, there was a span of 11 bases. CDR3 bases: TGCGCCAGCAGCCCGGGACCAACAGAGACCCAGTACTTC. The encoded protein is CASSPGPTETQYF.

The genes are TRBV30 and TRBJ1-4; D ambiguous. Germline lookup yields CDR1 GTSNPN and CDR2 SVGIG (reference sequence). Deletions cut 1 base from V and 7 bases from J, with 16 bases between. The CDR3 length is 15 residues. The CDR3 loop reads CAWSDLPTSGEKLFF. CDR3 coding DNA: TGTGCCTGGAGTGACTTACCAACGAGTGGTGAAAAACTGTTTTTT. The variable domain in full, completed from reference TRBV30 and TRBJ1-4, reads SQTIHQWPATLVQPVGSPLSLECTVEGTSNPNLYWYRQAAGRGLQLLFYSVGIGQISSEVPQNLSASRPQDRQFILSSKKLLLSDSGFYLCAWSDLPTSGEKLFFGSGTQLSVL.

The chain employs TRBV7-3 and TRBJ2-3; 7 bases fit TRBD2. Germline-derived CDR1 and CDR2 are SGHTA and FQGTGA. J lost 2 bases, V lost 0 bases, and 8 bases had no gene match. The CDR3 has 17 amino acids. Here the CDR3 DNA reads TGTGCCAGCAGCTTAACTCCCCTAGCGGATAACACAGATACGCAGTATTTT. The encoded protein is CASSLTPLADNTDTQYF.

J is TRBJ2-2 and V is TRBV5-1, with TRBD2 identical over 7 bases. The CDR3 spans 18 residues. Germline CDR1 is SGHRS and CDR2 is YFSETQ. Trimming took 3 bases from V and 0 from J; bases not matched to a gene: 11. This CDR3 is CASSYRPAGEANTGELFF. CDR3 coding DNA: TGCGCCAGCAGCTACCGGCCCGCGGGGGAGGCGAACACCGGGGAGCTGTTTTTT.

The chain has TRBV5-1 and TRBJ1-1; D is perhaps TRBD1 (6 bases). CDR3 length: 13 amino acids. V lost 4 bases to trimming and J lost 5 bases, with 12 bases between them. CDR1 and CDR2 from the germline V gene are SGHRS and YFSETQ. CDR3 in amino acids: CASSRETGTEAFF. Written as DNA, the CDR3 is TGCGCCAGCAGCCGGGAAACAGGGACTGAAGCTTTCTTT.

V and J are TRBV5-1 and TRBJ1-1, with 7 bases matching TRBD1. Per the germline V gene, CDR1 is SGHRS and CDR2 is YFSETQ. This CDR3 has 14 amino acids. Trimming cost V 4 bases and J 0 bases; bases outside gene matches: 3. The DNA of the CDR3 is TGCGCCAGCAGCCCTGACAGGGTGAACACTGAAGCTTTCTTT. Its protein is CASSPDRVNTEAFF. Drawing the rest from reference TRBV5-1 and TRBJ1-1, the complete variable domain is KAGVTQTPRYLIKTRGQQVTLSCSPISGHRSVSWYQQTPGQGLQFLFEYFSETQRNKGNFPGRFSGRQFSNSRSEMNVSTLELGDSALYLCASSPDRVNTEAFFGQGTRLTVV.

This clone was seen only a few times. The CDR3, as DNA: TGTGCCTGGAGTGTTGGAGGAAACACCATATATTTT. It codes for CAWSVGGNTIYF. The chain uses TRBV30 and TRBJ1-3; D unresolved. V lost 0 bases, J lost 4 bases, and 4 bases lay in between. The length of the CDR3 is 12 residues. Germline CDR1 reads GTSNPN; CDR2 reads SVGIG (reference sequence).

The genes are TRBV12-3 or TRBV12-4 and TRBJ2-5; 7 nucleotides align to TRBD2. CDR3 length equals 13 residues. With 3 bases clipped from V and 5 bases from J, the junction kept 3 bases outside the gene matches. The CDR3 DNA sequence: TGTGCCAGCAGTTTGGGGGGGTGGGAGACCCAGTACTTC. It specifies CASSLGGWETQYF.

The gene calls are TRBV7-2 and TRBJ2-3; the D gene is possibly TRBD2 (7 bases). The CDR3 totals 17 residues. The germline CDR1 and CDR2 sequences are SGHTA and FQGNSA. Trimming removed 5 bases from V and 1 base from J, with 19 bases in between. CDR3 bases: TGTGCCAGCAGCATAAGGGGGAGCGGGATCCGCACAGATACGCAGTATTTT. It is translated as CASSIRGSGIRTDTQYF.

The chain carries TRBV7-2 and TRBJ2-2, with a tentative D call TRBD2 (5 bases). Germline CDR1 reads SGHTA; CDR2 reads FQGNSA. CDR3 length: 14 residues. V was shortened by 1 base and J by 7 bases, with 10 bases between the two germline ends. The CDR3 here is CASSLVGGFGELFF. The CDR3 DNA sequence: TGTGCCAGCAGCTTAGTCGGAGGTTTCGGGGAGCTGTTTTTT.

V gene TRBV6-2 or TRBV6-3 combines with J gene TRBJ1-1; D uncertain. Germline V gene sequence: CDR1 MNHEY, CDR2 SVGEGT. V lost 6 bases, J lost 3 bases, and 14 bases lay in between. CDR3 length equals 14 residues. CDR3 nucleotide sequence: TGTGCCAGCAGCCGAAACCCCCCATACACTGAAGCTTTCTTT. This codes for CASSRNPPYTEAFF.

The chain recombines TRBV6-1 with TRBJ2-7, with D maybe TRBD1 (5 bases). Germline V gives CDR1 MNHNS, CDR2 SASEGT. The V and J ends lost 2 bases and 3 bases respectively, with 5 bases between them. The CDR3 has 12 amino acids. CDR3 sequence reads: CASSERGYEQYV. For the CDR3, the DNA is TGTGCCAGCAGTGAAAGGGGCTACGAGCAGTACGTC.

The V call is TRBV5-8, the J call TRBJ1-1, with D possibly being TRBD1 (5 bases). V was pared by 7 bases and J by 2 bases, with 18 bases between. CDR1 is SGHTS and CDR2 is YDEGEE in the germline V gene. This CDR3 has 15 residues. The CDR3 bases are TGTGCCAGCCCTGACCGGGGCTCGGGAAACACTGAAGCTTTCTTT. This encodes CASPDRGSGNTEAFF.